The 8 T cell receptor beta chains in this list originate from one sample, sequenced in a study of PD-1 blockade in classical Hodgkin lymphoma. Using immunoSEQ multiplex PCR, the repertoire was profiled, and TCRdb retains in-frame clones only, with some absent. Here the sample spans under 100,000 clones, over 70% being singletons. Each patient experienced a relapse that followed autologous stem cell transplantation, and brentuximab vedotin exposure varied. The sample here was peripheral blood mononuclear cells (PBMCs), taken at baseline. The receptors here all came from a human donor with classical Hodgkin lymphoma.

The chain links TRBV28 to TRBJ1-5, with TRBD1 matching 8 bases. From germline, CDR1 is MDHEN and CDR2 SYDVKM. The CDR3 totals 15 residues. With V trimmed by 5 bases and J by 2 bases, 5 bases remained unmatched. The CDR3 spells CASSDDRGGNQPQHF. CDR3 nucleotides: TGTGCCAGCAGTGACGACAGGGGTGGCAATCAGCCCCAGCATTTT.

The gene calls are TRBV25-1 and TRBJ1-2, with 9 positions matching TRBD1. Per the germline V gene, CDR1 is MGHDK and CDR2 is SYGVNS. The V and J ends lost 3 bases and 5 bases, in that order; junction bases with no gene match: 10. CDR3 size: 16 residues. The CDR3 nucleotides are TGTGCCAGCAGTGACCCCTCCGGGACAGGGACTTATGGCTACACCTTC. Protein sequence: CASSDPSGTGTYGYTF.

Only one count was recorded for this clone. V gene TRBV10-3 combines with J gene TRBJ2-5; a weak D match, TRBD1 (6 bases). V lost 4 bases and J 1 base, leaving 13 bases between the germline ends. Germline CDR1 ENHRY, CDR2 SYGVKD. The CDR3 length is 15 residues. CDR3 coding DNA: TGTGCCATCAGTGGACAGGTATTGGGCCAAGAGACCCAGTACTTC. It codes for CAISGQVLGQETQYF.

The chain couples TRBV9 to TRBJ1-4; TRBD1 matches 9 bases. Germline V gene data show CDR1 as SGDLS and CDR2 as YYNGEE. The CDR3 spans 14 residues. The trim removed 4 bases at V and 11 bases at J, leaving 9 bases unmatched. CDR3 loop: CASSTGQGPLKLFF. CDR3 nucleotides: TGTGCCAGCAGCACGGGACAGGGCCCTTTGAAACTGTTTTTT.

The chain uses TRBV19 and TRBJ2-7; 9 bases align to TRBD1. The CDR3 length is 17 residues. The trim removed 3 bases at V and 3 bases at J, leaving 12 bases unmatched. Looked up from germline, CDR1 is LNHDA and CDR2 is SQIVND (reference sequence). The CDR3 is CASSISSGTGTRYEQYF. The DNA for the CDR3 is TGTGCCAGTAGTATTTCCTCCGGGACAGGGACCCGCTACGAGCAGTACTTC.

The J gene is TRBJ2-7, the V gene TRBV11-2; TRBD2 aligns across 14 bases. The length of the CDR3 is 16 residues. The ends lost 4 bases at V and 2 bases at J; junction bases unmatched: 4. Germline CDR1 SGHAT, CDR2 FQNNGV. CDR3 protein: CASSSRLAGGPYEQYF. The CDR3 DNA sequence: TGTGCCAGCAGCTCCAGACTAGCGGGAGGGCCCTACGAGCAGTACTTC. Filled out from reference TRBV11-2 and TRBJ2-7, the complete variable domain reads EAGVAQSPRYKIIEKRQSVAFWCNPISGHATLYWYQQILGQGPKLLIQFQNNGVVDDSQLPKDRFSAERLKGVDSTLKIQPAKLEDSAVYLCASSSRLAGGPYEQYFGPGTRLTVT.

V and J are TRBV6-6 and TRBJ2-7, with TRBD2 matching 11 bases. The CDR3 has 15 amino acids. Losses at the gene ends were 2 bases for V and 2 bases for J; bases not matched to a gene: 2. Germline V lookup: CDR1 MNHNY, CDR2 SVGAGI (reference sequence). The CDR3 DNA sequence: TGTGCCAGCAGTTACCTAGCGGGAGGTACCTACGAGCAGTACTTC. Translating gives CASSYLAGGTYEQYF.

A word on this clone: Compared with germline, one end of the junction differs, possibly owing to a read error. The V and J genes are TRBV2 and TRBJ2-7, with D perhaps matching TRBD1 (5 bases). CDR3 length: 13 residues. Germline CDR1 and CDR2: SNHLY and FYNNEI. The CDR3 DNA follows: TGTGCCGGCAGGGAAAACAGAGTCTACGAGCAGTACTTC. This codes for CAGRENRVYEQYF.